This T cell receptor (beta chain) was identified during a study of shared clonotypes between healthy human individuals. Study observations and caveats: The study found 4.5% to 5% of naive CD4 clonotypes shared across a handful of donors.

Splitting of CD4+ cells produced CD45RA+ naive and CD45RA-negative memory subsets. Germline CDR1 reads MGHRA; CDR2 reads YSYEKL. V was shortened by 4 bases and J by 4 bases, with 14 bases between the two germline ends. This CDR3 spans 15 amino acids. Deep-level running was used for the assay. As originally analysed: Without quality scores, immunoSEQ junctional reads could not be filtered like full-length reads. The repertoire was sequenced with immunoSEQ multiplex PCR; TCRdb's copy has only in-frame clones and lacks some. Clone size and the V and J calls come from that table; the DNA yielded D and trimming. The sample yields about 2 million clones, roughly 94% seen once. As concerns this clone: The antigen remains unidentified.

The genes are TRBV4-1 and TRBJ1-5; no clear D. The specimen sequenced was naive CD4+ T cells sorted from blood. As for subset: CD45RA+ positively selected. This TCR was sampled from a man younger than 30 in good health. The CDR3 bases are TGCGCCAGCAGCCTCTACCCGGGAGGGAATCAGCCCCAGCATTTT. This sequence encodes CASSLYPGGNQPQHF.